These 21 T cell receptor beta chains were sequenced from one sample in a study of a mutant IDH1 vaccine in newly diagnosed glioma. Produced via immunoSEQ multiplex PCR; TCRdb's table is partial and in-frame only. The sample contains 53,000 or so clones, just under 80% of which appear only once. Stated time point: week 5, during vaccination. Vaccination used 300 ug of mutant IDH1 20-mer peptide per dose, with topical imiquimod. No cognate antigen is known for these TCRs. The sample here was PBMCs, taken from a glioma patient whose treatment included an IDH1 peptide vaccine. The receptors originated from a man aged 45-65 years with glioma.

V is TRBV5-1 and J is TRBJ1-4; 8 bases match TRBD1. The CDR3 contains 15 residues. V lost 4 bases, J lost 0 bases, and 2 bases stayed unmatched. CDR1 is SGHRS and CDR2 is YFSETQ in the germline V gene. The CDR3, as DNA: TGCGCCAGCAGCCCGGACAGGGCAACTAATGAAAAACTGTTTTTT. Amino acid sequence: CASSPDRATNEKLFF.

This clone was counted a single time. V is TRBV27 and J is TRBJ1-2; 9 nucleotides align to TRBD1. Per germline, CDR1 MNHEY and CDR2 SMNVEV (reference sequence). The CDR3 is 13 amino acids. The junction had 7 bases not matched to a gene; V was cut back by 4 bases and J by 10 bases. As DNA, the CDR3 is TGTGCCAGCAGTTCGGGACAGGGTTTCGTCTACACCTTC. It yields the protein CASSSGQGFVYTF.

The chain carries TRBV9 and TRBJ2-7; 7 bases are shared with TRBD1. Per the germline V gene, CDR1 is SGDLS and CDR2 is YYNGEE. V shed 3 bases, J shed 3 bases, and the junction held 9 bases outside the gene matches. The length of the CDR3 is 15 residues. CDR3 loop: CASSESGQENYEQYF. In nucleotides, the CDR3 is TGTGCCAGCAGCGAATCCGGACAGGAGAACTACGAGCAGTACTTC.

This rearrangement joins TRBV7-9 to TRBJ1-1; possibly TRBD1 for D (6 bases). The CDR3 totals 14 residues. Trimming pared 6 bases from V and 3 bases from J, leaving 14 bases between. The germline V gene encodes CDR1 SEHNR and CDR2 FQNEAQ (reference sequence). The CDR3 loop reads CASSHRAGDTEAFF. The CDR3, as DNA: TGTGCCAGCAGTCACAGGGCAGGAGACACTGAAGCTTTCTTT.

The V and J genes are TRBV18 and TRBJ2-7, with D unclear. The germline V gene encodes CDR1 KGHSH and CDR2 LQKENI. Trimming shortened V by 0 bases and J by 5 bases, and 8 bases separated the two germline ends. This CDR3 region has 13 residues. The CDR3 DNA reads TGTGCCAGCTCACCACCGATAGTCCACGAGCAGTACTTC. Translation gives CASSPPIVHEQYF.

The rearrangement uses TRBV6-5 and TRBJ1-5; 9 bases align to TRBD1. The CDR3 contains 13 residues. The germline V gene has CDR1 MNHEY and CDR2 SVGAGI. The V gene end was trimmed by 10 bases and the J gene end by 2 bases; junction bases not matched to a gene: 3. The CDR3 spells CATRTGGNQPQHF. The CDR3 bases are TGTGCCACCCGGACAGGGGGCAATCAGCCCCAGCATTTT.

The chain recombines TRBV7-2 with TRBJ2-1, with 14 bases fitting TRBD2. The germline CDR1 and CDR2 sequences are SGHTA and FQGNSA. V was clipped by 0 bases and J by 3 bases; unmatched bases: 4. There are 18 residues in the CDR3. In DNA, the CDR3 is TGTGCCAGCAGCTTAGCTGGGACTAGCGGGAGTAGCTACAATGAGCAGTTCTTC. As protein: CASSLAGTSGSSYNEQFF. The complete variable domain, with remaining parts taken from reference TRBV7-2 and TRBJ2-1, reads GAGVSQSPSNKVTEKGKDVELRCDPISGHTALYWYRQSLGQGLEFLIYFQGNSAPDKSGLPSDRFSAERTGGSVSTLTIQRTQQEDSAVYLCASSLAGTSGSSYNEQFFGPGTRLTVL.

The chain has TRBV14 and TRBJ1-3, with D unresolved. The V and J ends lost 1 base and 4 bases respectively, with 17 bases between them. The CDR3 sequence is 17 residues long. Germline V gene lookup returns CDR1 SGHDN and CDR2 FVKESK. The CDR3: CASSQAYDRASGNTIYF. CDR3 coding DNA: TGTGCCAGCAGCCAAGCGTACGATAGGGCAAGCGGAAACACCATATATTTT.

V gene TRBV29-1 combines with J gene TRBJ1-3, with D maybe TRBD1 (5 bases). This CDR3 region has 13 residues. The germline V and J ends were trimmed by 5 bases and 4 bases, with 12 bases remaining between them. The germline V gene encodes CDR1 SQVTM and CDR2 ANQGSEA. This CDR3 reads CSVFQGAGNTIYF. CDR3 in DNA: TGCAGCGTTTTCCAGGGTGCGGGAAACACCATATATTTT.

The chain joins TRBV5-1 to TRBJ2-5, with D uncertain. Germline V gene lookup returns CDR1 SGHRS and CDR2 YFSETQ. V was cut by 5 bases and J by 1 base, with 6 bases left in between. The CDR3 length is 12 residues. The CDR3 is CASRGIQETQYF. CDR3 bases: TGCGCCAGCAGAGGGATCCAAGAGACCCAGTACTTC. Filled out from reference TRBV5-1 and TRBJ2-5, the complete variable domain reads KAGVTQTPRYLIKTRGQQVTLSCSPISGHRSVSWYQQTPGQGLQFLFEYFSETQRNKGNFPGRFSGRQFSNSRSEMNVSTLELGDSALYLCASRGIQETQYFGPGTRLLVL.

The rearrangement joins TRBV9 to TRBJ1-2; D ambiguous. CDR1 is SGDLS, CDR2 YYNGEE, per germline. The CDR3 runs to 13 residues. Trimming pared 3 bases from V and 2 bases from J, leaving 8 bases between. DNA for the CDR3: TGTGCCAGCAGCGGTATCGGCAACTATGGCTACACCTTC. Translation: CASSGIGNYGYTF.

The V gene is TRBV4-2, the J gene TRBJ2-1; unclear D gene. Germline CDR1 reads LGHNA; CDR2 reads YNFKEQ. Deletions cut 2 bases from V and 5 bases from J, with 7 bases between. This CDR3 has 13 residues. The chain's CDR3 is CASSQPFDNEQFF. In DNA form, the CDR3 reads TGTGCCAGCAGCCAACCCTTTGACAATGAGCAGTTCTTC.

The chain joins TRBV5-6 to TRBJ2-2; TRBD1 matches 7 bases. Germline V gene lookup returns CDR1 SGHDT and CDR2 YYEEEE. Trimming took 2 bases from V and 1 from J; bases not matched to a gene: 2. The CDR3 has 15 residues. The CDR3 coding sequence is TGTGCCAGCAGCTTAACAGGGGTGAACACCGGGGAGCTGTTTTTT. It codes for CASSLTGVNTGELFF.

The rearrangement joins TRBV4-2 to TRBJ2-1, with 8 nucleotides matching TRBD2. The trim removed 2 bases at V and 8 bases at J, leaving 14 bases unmatched. The CDR3 has 17 amino acids. Germline CDR1 is LGHNA and CDR2 is YNFKEQ. In nucleotides, the CDR3 is TGTGCCAGCAGCCAATTCAGCGGGGGATCGACGAGGGATGAGCAGTTCTTC. It translates to CASSQFSGGSTRDEQFF.

The gene calls are TRBV19 and TRBJ1-2; D uncertain. This CDR3 spans 13 amino acids. V was pared by 7 bases and J by 6 bases, with 15 bases between. The V gene's germline CDR1 is LNHDA and CDR2 SQIVND (reference sequence). CDR3 nucleotides: TGTGCCAGTAACCAGTTCGACTATGATGGCTACACCTTC. Residues: CASNQFDYDGYTF.

The CDR3: CASREDRPGAEAFF. The CDR3 nucleotides read TGTGCCAGCAGGGAGGACAGGCCTGGGGCTGAAGCTTTCTTT. The chain is built from TRBV2 and TRBJ1-1; 7 nucleotides agree with TRBD1. V was pared by 6 bases and J by 6 bases, with 10 bases of the junction left unmatched. Germline loops: CDR1 SNHLY, CDR2 FYNNEI. This CDR3 contains 14 residues.

This clone came up a few times. The chain joins TRBV6-6 to TRBJ2-2; TRBD1 agrees at 8 bases. The V and J ends lost 5 bases and 7 bases, in that order; junction bases with no gene match: 6. There are 14 residues in the CDR3. Germline loops: CDR1 MNHNY, CDR2 SVGAGI (reference sequence). The CDR3 DNA reads TGTGCCAGCAGTCAACAGGGGGGAGGCGGGGAGCTGTTTTTT. This gives the protein CASSQQGGGGELFF.

The chain is built from TRBV27 and TRBJ1-4; possible D gene TRBD1, 6 bases. Germline values: CDR1 MNHEY, CDR2 SMNVEV (reference sequence). The CDR3 consists of 16 residues. Between the trimmed V and J ends, which lost 6 bases and 4 bases, there was a span of 18 bases. CDR3 protein: CASSPLAGVNNEKLFF. As DNA, the CDR3 is TGTGCCAGCAGCCCCCTTGCAGGGGTAAATAATGAAAAACTGTTTTTT.

The V and J genes are TRBV28 and TRBJ1-2; TRBD1 aligns across 7 bases. Germline values: CDR1 MDHEN, CDR2 SYDVKM. CDR3 length: 13 residues. J gave up 6 bases and V 5 bases, and 6 bases lay outside the gene matches. This CDR3 reads CASSLTGLDGYTF. CDR3 bases: TGTGCCAGCAGTCTGACAGGGCTCGATGGCTACACCTTC.

The chain recombines TRBV2 with TRBJ2-7, with D uncertain. V shed 6 bases and J shed 0 bases, with 9 bases lying between them. The germline V gene encodes CDR1 SNHLY and CDR2 FYNNEI. The CDR3 runs to 13 residues. The CDR3 nucleotides read TGTGCCAGCAGACCCCTGTCCTCCTACGAGCAGTACTTC. Its protein is CASRPLSSYEQYF. Full variable domain (outside the CDR3, taken from reference TRBV2 and TRBJ2-7): EPEVTQTPSHQVTQMGQEVILRCVPISNHLYFYWYRQILGQKVEFLVSFYNNEISEKSEIFDDQFSVERPDGSNFTLKIRSTKLEDSAMYFCASRPLSSYEQYFGPGTRLTVT.

This clone was observed once. The V gene is TRBV6-1, the J gene TRBJ2-5; D may be TRBD2 (6 bases). The ends were cut back, 7 bases at V and 5 bases at J, with 11 bases in the middle. The CDR3 has 12 amino acids. The V gene's germline CDR1 is MNHNS and CDR2 SASEGT. Here the CDR3 reads CASKPGGETQYF. In DNA form, the CDR3 reads TGTGCCAGCAAACCCGGGGGTGAGACCCAGTACTTC.